This T cell receptor beta chain comes out of a study of beta chain features in type 1 diabetes. General study points: Whether HLA type influences TCRB rearrangement remained unresolved here. A closer apparent resemblance between naive, central memory and Treg TCRB repertoires was seen in patients than in healthy donors.

A CD45RO/CCR7/CD25/CD127/CD95/CD27 panel sorted naive, central memory, regulatory and stem cell-like memory CD4+ cells. Expressed TCRB transcripts were sequenced, since all the RNA that had been isolated was reverse transcribed. Profiled with immunoSEQ multiplex PCR; TCRdb holds only in-frame clones, not every one. This sample has around 250,000 clones; less than 15% occur once, and the top ten carry around 0.03%. This clone was seen more than once but under ten times. The antigen is undetermined. With 4 bases removed from V and 2 bases from J, the gap between germline ends came to 10 bases. CDR1 and CDR2 from the germline V gene are SGHRS and YFSETQ. The CDR3 covers 14 residues.

The chain uses TRBV5-1 and TRBJ1-3; possible D gene TRBD1, 5 bases. Sequencing was performed on naive CD4+ T cells from blood. The clonotype comes from a woman in her 40s in good health. Written as DNA, the CDR3 is TGCGCCAGCAGCCCAGCGACAGCTGGAAACACCATATATTTT. Residues: CASSPATAGNTIYF. The complete variable domain, with remaining parts taken from reference TRBV5-1 and TRBJ1-3, reads KAGVTQTPRYLIKTRGQQVTLSCSPISGHRSVSWYQQTPGQGLQFLFEYFSETQRNKGNFPGRFSGRQFSNSRSEMNVSTLELGDSALYLCASSPATAGNTIYFGEGSWLTVV.